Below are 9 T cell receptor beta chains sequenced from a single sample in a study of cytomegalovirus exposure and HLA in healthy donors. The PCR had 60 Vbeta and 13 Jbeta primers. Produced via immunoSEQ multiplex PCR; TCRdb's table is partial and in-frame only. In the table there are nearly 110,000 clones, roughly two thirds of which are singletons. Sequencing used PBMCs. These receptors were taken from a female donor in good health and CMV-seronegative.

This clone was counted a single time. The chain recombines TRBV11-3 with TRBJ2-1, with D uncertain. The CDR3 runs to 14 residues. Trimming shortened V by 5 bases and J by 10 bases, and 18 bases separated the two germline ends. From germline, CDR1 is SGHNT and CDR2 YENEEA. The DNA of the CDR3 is TGTGCCAGCAGCCGGCGGAGCTTACCCGGGGAGCAGTTCTTC. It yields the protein CASSRRSLPGEQFF.

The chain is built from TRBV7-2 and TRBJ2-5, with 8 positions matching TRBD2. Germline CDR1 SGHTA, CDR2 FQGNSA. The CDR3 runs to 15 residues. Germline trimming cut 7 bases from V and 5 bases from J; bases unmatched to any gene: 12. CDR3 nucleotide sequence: TGTGCCAGCACCAAAACATCAGCGGGAGTGGAGACCCAGTACTTC. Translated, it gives CASTKTSAGVETQYF. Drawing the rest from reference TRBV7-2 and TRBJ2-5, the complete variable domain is GAGVSQSPSNKVTEKGKDVELRCDPISGHTALYWYRQSLGQGLEFLIYFQGNSAPDKSGLPSDRFSAERTGGSVSTLTIQRTQQEDSAVYLCASTKTSAGVETQYFGPGTRLLVL.

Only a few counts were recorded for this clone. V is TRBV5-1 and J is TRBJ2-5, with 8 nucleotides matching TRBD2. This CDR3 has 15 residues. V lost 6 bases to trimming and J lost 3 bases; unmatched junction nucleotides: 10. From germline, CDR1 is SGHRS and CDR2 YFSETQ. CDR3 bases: TGCGCCAGCACCTCGGGGGGGGGACTAGAAGAGACCCAGTACTTC. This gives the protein CASTSGGGLEETQYF. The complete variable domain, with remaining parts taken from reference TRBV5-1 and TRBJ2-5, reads KAGVTQTPRYLIKTRGQQVTLSCSPISGHRSVSWYQQTPGQGLQFLFEYFSETQRNKGNFPGRFSGRQFSNSRSEMNVSTLELGDSALYLCASTSGGGLEETQYFGPGTRLLVL.

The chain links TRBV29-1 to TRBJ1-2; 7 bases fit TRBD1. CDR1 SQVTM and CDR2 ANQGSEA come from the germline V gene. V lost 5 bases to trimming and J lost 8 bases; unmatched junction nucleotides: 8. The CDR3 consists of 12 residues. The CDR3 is CSVTRGRGGYTF. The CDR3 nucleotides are TGCAGCGTTACGAGGGGGCGTGGAGGCTACACCTTC.

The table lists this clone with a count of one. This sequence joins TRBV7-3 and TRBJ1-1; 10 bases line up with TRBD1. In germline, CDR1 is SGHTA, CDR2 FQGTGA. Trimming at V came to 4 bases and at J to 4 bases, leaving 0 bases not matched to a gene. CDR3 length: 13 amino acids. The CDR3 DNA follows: TGTGCCAGCAGCTGGACAGGGGGCACTGAAGCTTTCTTT. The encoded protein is CASSWTGGTEAFF.

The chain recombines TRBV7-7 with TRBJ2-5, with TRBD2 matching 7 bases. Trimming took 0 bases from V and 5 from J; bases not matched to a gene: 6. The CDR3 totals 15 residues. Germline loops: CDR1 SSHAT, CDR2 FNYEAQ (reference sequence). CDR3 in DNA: TGTGCCAGCAGCTTAGCAAGCGGGATAGGTGAGACCCAGTACTTC. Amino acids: CASSLASGIGETQYF. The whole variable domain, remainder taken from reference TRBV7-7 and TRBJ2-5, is GAGVSQSPRYKVTKRGQDVTLRCDPISSHATLYWYQQALGQGPEFLTYFNYEAQPDKSGLPSDRFSAERPEGSISTLTIQRTEQRDSAMYRCASSLASGIGETQYFGPGTRLLVL.

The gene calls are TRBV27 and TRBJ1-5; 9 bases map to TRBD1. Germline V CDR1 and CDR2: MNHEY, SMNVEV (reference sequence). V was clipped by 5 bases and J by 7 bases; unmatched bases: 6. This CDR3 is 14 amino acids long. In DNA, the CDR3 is TGTGCCAGCAGTCTGGGACAGGGAAGGCAGCCCCAGCATTTT. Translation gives CASSLGQGRQPQHF.

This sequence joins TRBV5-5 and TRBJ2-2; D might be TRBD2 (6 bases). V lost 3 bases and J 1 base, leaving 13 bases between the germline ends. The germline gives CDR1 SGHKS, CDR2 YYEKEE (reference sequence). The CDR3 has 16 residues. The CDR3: CASSSSGLLNTGELFF. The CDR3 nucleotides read TGTGCCAGCAGCTCTTCGGGACTCCTGAACACCGGGGAGCTGTTTTTT.

The CDR3 reads CASSLGALPGNTIYF. The CDR3 DNA is TGTGCCAGCAGCTTAGGGGCTCTCCCTGGAAACACCATATATTTT. The rearrangement joins TRBV5-8 to TRBJ1-3, with D tentatively TRBD1 (5 bases). V lost 2 bases to trimming and J lost 2 bases, with 11 bases between them. Germline V gene data show CDR1 as SGHTS and CDR2 as YDEGEE. The CDR3 contains 15 residues.